These 8 T cell receptor beta chains share one sample of origin, sequenced in a study of T cell repertoires in cytomegalovirus infection (dated by TCRdb to between 2019 and 2020). TCRdb names Illumina HiSeq 1500 as the instrument used. TCRdb handled the public reads itself, with Q25 trimming in fastp and clone calling in MiXCR, and kept productive beta chains. When rows share a CDR3 protein, they turn into one entry using the most common DNA and genes. This sample gives tens of thousands of distinct CDR3 sequences in total; about 21% of them show up just once. Roughly 90% of the sample is taken by the ten largest. This specimen's treatment or condition label, per the study, means: in vitro stimulation with specific CMV peptide epitopes to enrich CMV-specific T cells. These receptors have no known antigen. This specimen was CD8+ T cells from cultured PBMCs, taken from culture after CMV antigen stimulation. Receptors were obtained from a human donor in good health (CMV status not recorded). Some clones in this sample may be carry-over from other donors' samples.

This clonotype was found a few times. This chain joins TRBV12-3 or TRBV12-4 and TRBJ2-1, with D possibly matching TRBD1 (6 bases). V lost 4 bases and J 7 bases, leaving 26 bases between the germline ends. The CDR3 is 18 residues long. The CDR3 DNA follows: TGTGCCAGCAGTTCCCCTCACATCGGGACACAAAAGATTAATGAGCAGTTCTTC. This codes for CASSSPHIGTQKINEQFF.

The table lists this clonotype with a few counts. The rearrangement uses TRBV7-3 and TRBJ2-3; D might be TRBD1 (6 bases). With 2 bases removed from V and 4 bases from J, the gap between germline ends came to 13 bases. This CDR3 spans 15 amino acids. CDR1 is SGHTA and CDR2 is FQGTGA in the germline V gene. CDR3 region: CASSLYTGPPDTQYF. The DNA of the CDR3 is TGTGCCAGCAGCTTATACACAGGGCCCCCAGATACGCAGTATTTT.

In its sample, this clonotype was seen many times. This chain uses TRBV5-5 with TRBJ2-3, with a possible D match to TRBD2 (6 bases). The germline V and J ends were trimmed by 1 base and 2 bases, with 14 bases remaining between them. In germline, CDR1 is SGHKS, CDR2 YYEKEE (reference sequence). The CDR3 has 16 residues. Written as DNA, the CDR3 is TGTGCCAGCAGCTTGTTATCAGGGACTTACACAGATACGCAGTATTTT. As protein: CASSLLSGTYTDTQYF.

The V gene is TRBV7-2, the J gene TRBJ1-2; no firm D call. V lost 5 bases and J 0 bases, leaving 13 bases between the germline ends. Germline lookup yields CDR1 SGHTA and CDR2 FQGNSA. The CDR3 length is 15 residues. Written as DNA, the CDR3 is TGTGCCAGCAGCCAAGATGCACGTACTAACTATGGCTACACCTTC. This translates into CASSQDARTNYGYTF. Based on the CDR3 plus reference TRBV7-2 and TRBJ1-2, the full variable domain is GAGVSQSPSNKVTEKGKDVELRCDPISGHTALYWYRQSLGQGLEFLIYFQGNSAPDKSGLPSDRFSAERTGGSVSTLTIQRTQQEDSAVYLCASSQDARTNYGYTFGSGTRLTVV.

The CDR3 nucleotides are TGTGCCAGCAGGTTCTCCGAAGCTTTCTTT. It yields the protein CASRFSEAFF. V is TRBV7-2 and J is TRBJ1-1, with no clear D. The V end was cut by 6 bases, the J end by 8 bases, with 7 bases between. The CDR3 loop spans 10 amino acids. Germline V gene data show CDR1 as SGHTA and CDR2 as FQGNSA. Full variable domain (missing parts from reference TRBV7-2 and TRBJ1-1): GAGVSQSPSNKVTEKGKDVELRCDPISGHTALYWYRQSLGQGLEFLIYFQGNSAPDKSGLPSDRFSAERTGGSVSTLTIQRTQQEDSAVYLCASRFSEAFFGQGTRLTVV.

V is TRBV7-2 and J is TRBJ2-1; 7 nucleotides align to TRBD2. With 10 bases clipped from V and 4 bases from J, the junction kept 4 bases outside the gene matches. The CDR3 runs 12 residues. Germline CDR1 and CDR2: SGHTA and FQGNSA. CDR3 bases: TGTGCCACTGGGACTAATTACAATGAGCAGTTCTTC. Amino acids: CATGTNYNEQFF.

J is TRBJ1-1 and V is TRBV24-1, with D unclear. The CDR3 length is 12 residues. The germline CDR1 and CDR2 sequences are KGHDR and SFDVKD. V was trimmed by 4 bases and J by 3 bases, leaving 5 bases between them. The CDR3 bases are TGTGCCACCAGTGAAAGGGACACTGAAGCTTTCTTT. This codes for CATSERDTEAFF.

The CDR3 here is CASSDDSGRGIGYGYTF. CDR3 coding DNA: TGTGCCAGCAGCGATGACAGCGGGCGCGGTATCGGGTATGGCTACACCTTC. The chain has TRBV7-8 and TRBJ1-2; possible D gene TRBD1, 5 bases. The length of the CDR3 is 17 residues. V lost 5 bases, J lost 5 bases, and 24 bases lay in between. Germline CDR1 SGHVS, CDR2 FQNEAQ.